The 29 T cell receptor beta chains reported below all come from one sample, sequenced in a study of molecular identifiers for immune sequencing clone quantification. MiXCR, run by TCRdb on the PCR reads, gives a single entry per CDR3 protein. The sample records 250,000 to 350,000 distinct CDR3 sequences, 20% to 25% being singletons. Material: naive CD8+ T cells from blood, with Jurkat cell RNA spiked in. Subset in this sample: FACS-sorted CD8+CD4-CCR7+CD45RA+ naive T cells. These receptors all come from a human donor in good health. Some libraries in this study had Jurkat cell RNA spiked in.

With regard to this clonotype: A much larger clonotype is one base distant, so this may be a read error. The chain links TRBV30 to TRBJ1-1; no reliable D call. V shed 0 bases and J shed 4 bases, with 6 bases lying between them. This CDR3 comprises 12 residues. Germline V gene data show CDR1 as GTSNPN and CDR2 as SVGIG (reference sequence). The CDR3 DNA reads as TGTGCCTGGAGTGTGCCGTGCACTGAAGCTTTCTTT. The encoded protein is CAWSVPCTEAFF.

This clonotype appeared many times. The V call is TRBV9, the J call TRBJ1-1, with D unresolved. Trimming took off 0 bases at V and 3 bases at J, with 9 bases between the two ends. The CDR3 length is 14 residues. Germline V gives CDR1 SGDLS, CDR2 YYNGEE. The CDR3 coding sequence is TGTGCCAGCAGCGTAGTGGCGGAATACACTGAAGCTTTCTTT. Its translation is CASSVVAEYTEAFF.

This clonotype was seen at least ten times. The rearrangement uses TRBV19 and TRBJ1-1; D is uncertain. The CDR3 contains 13 residues. Germline CDR1 LNHDA, CDR2 SQIVND (reference sequence). Trimming stripped 9 bases from V and 2 bases from J, with 13 bases between. CDR3 sequence (DNA): TGTGCCAGCTCCTGGGGTCCTAACACTGAAGCTTTCTTT. Protein product: CASSWGPNTEAFF.

In this sample, this clonotype turned up many times. The chain carries TRBV7-2 and TRBJ2-7, with 8 bases matching TRBD2. The germline V gene has CDR1 SGHTA and CDR2 FQGNSA. CDR3 length: 14 amino acids. Germline trimming cut 5 bases from V and 4 bases from J; bases unmatched to any gene: 7. The CDR3 DNA sequence: TGTGCCAGCAGCGAGGAGGGACTAGAGTACGAGCAGTACTTC. Encoded protein: CASSEEGLEYEQYF.

The sample holds many counts of this clonotype. V usage is TRBV4-3 and J usage is TRBJ1-3, with D possibly TRBD1 on 5 matching bases. The CDR3 has 17 residues. The germline V and J ends were trimmed by 0 bases and 0 bases, with 12 bases remaining between them. Germline V gene sequence: CDR1 LGHNA, CDR2 YSLEER. The CDR3 DNA sequence: TGCGCCAGCAGCCAAGATTGGCAGGGTGTCTCTGGAAACACCATATATTTT. As protein: CASSQDWQGVSGNTIYF.

Many counts were recorded for this clonotype. The V call is TRBV7-9, the J call TRBJ2-7, with unresolved D. The CDR3 loop spans 13 amino acids. With 5 bases removed from V and 3 bases from J, the gap between germline ends came to 11 bases. Per the germline V gene, CDR1 is SEHNR and CDR2 is FQNEAQ (reference sequence). CDR3 protein: CASSPKNSYEQYF. In DNA, the CDR3 is TGTGCCAGCAGCCCTAAAAACAGCTACGAGCAGTACTTC.

The table lists this clonotype with many counts. The chain is built from TRBV7-6 and TRBJ1-5; 11 bases are a match to TRBD1. The V gene end was trimmed by 5 bases and the J gene end by 5 bases; junction bases not matched to a gene: 2. The germline V gene has CDR1 SGHVS and CDR2 FNYEAQ. The CDR3 is 14 residues long. The CDR3 DNA reads TGTGCCAGCAGCCCGGACAGGGGGCATCAGCCCCAGCATTTT. The encoded protein is CASSPDRGHQPQHF.

This clonotype was counted ten times or more. The gene calls are TRBV28 and TRBJ2-7; 7 bases align to TRBD2. V lost 6 bases to trimming and J lost 2 bases; unmatched junction nucleotides: 13. The CDR3 loop spans 16 amino acids. CDR1 is MDHEN and CDR2 is SYDVKM in the germline V gene. The CDR3 nucleotides read TGTGCCAGCAGCCCACAATTACTAGCGCGTACCTACGAGCAGTACTTC. It specifies CASSPQLLARTYEQYF.

Of note for this clonotype: A clone one base away is much larger, so this may be a read error. This chain uses TRBV28 with TRBJ2-5; D unclear. CDR1 MDHEN and CDR2 SYDVKM come from the germline V gene. The V and J ends lost 5 bases and 2 bases respectively, with 15 bases between them. This CDR3 comprises 15 residues. CDR3 bases: TGTGCCAGCAGTCTCTGGGCGCTGGGTCAAGAGACCCAGTACTTC. Translation gives CASSLWALGQETQYF.

This clonotype has ten or more counts. This chain connects TRBV19 to TRBJ2-6; D gene unclear. With 2 bases removed from V and 4 bases from J, the gap between germline ends came to 9 bases. Germline values: CDR1 LNHDA, CDR2 SQIVND (reference sequence). The CDR3 loop spans 15 amino acids. The DNA of the CDR3 is TGTGCCAGTAGTATATGGGCGCACGGGGCCAACGTCCTGACTTTC. Amino acid sequence: CASSIWAHGANVLTF.

This clonotype appeared many times. The V and J genes are TRBV28 and TRBJ2-7; D may be TRBD2 (5 bases). Germline CDR1 is MDHEN and CDR2 is SYDVKM. V was cut by 3 bases and J by 0 bases, with 9 bases left in between. The CDR3 extends over 14 amino acids. The DNA for the CDR3 is TGTGCCAGCAGTTTCCGGGGTAGCTCCTACGAGCAGTACTTC. Amino acids: CASSFRGSSYEQYF.

CDR3 region: CASSYGGLEQFF. The CDR3 coding sequence is TGTGCCAGCAGTTACGGGGGTCTCGAGCAGTTCTTC. The chain carries TRBV6-5 and TRBJ2-1; D might be TRBD1 or TRBD2, each matching 5 bases. Trimming removed 2 bases from V and 10 bases from J, with 9 bases in between. Germline CDR1 reads MNHEY; CDR2 reads SVGAGI. The CDR3 spans 12 residues.

Comment on this clonotype: Being one base from a much bigger clone, this may be a read error. The V call is TRBV5-4, the J call TRBJ2-7; 8 bases map to TRBD1. This CDR3 has 15 residues. The germline CDR1 and CDR2 sequences are SGHNT and YYREEE (reference sequence). The CDR3 spells CATALGTGLSYEPYF. The CDR3 coding sequence is TGTGCCACCGCTCTTGGGACAGGACTCTCCTACGAGCCGTACTTC.

This clonotype has more than one count but fewer than ten. The J gene is TRBJ2-1, the V gene TRBV20-1; D might be TRBD1 (5 bases). V was pared by 0 bases and J by 4 bases, with 7 bases between. This CDR3 contains 13 residues. CDR1 DFQATT and CDR2 SNEGSKA come from the germline V gene (reference sequence). The CDR3 sequence: CSARDRDYNEQFF. The CDR3 nucleotides read TGCAGTGCTAGAGACAGGGATTACAATGAGCAGTTCTTC.

CDR3 loop: CASSAGTGEADTQYF. CDR3 nucleotide sequence: TGTGCCAGCAGCGCCGGGACAGGGGAGGCAGATACGCAGTATTTT. The chain recombines TRBV5-4 with TRBJ2-3, with 10 bases fitting TRBD1. Looked up from germline, CDR1 is SGHNT and CDR2 is YYREEE (reference sequence). The CDR3 loop spans 15 amino acids. The J segment lost 4 bases and the V segment lost 4 bases, leaving 6 bases of the junction unmatched.

Comment on this clonotype: It may be a read error: a sequence one base away is much more abundant. Since no conserved phenylalanine or tryptophan closes the CDR3, a read error is the likely cause. The CDR3 sequence: CASSLGGGRMLEQFS. The DNA for the CDR3 is TGTGCCAGCAGCTTAGGTGGCGGGAGGATGCTTGAGCAGTTCTCC. The chain carries TRBV13 and TRBJ2-1, with 8 bases that match TRBD2. Germline CDR1 reads PRHDT; CDR2 reads FYEKMQ (reference sequence). The CDR3 contains 15 residues. V gave up 0 bases and J gave up 9 bases; unmatched junction bases: 7.

This clonotype appeared many times. This sequence joins TRBV7-6 and TRBJ1-3; D ambiguous. V shed 5 bases and J shed 0 bases, with 11 bases lying between them. This CDR3 has 15 residues. Germline loops: CDR1 SGHVS, CDR2 FNYEAQ. The DNA of the CDR3 is TGTGCCAGCAGCGTAGTCGAGACCTCTGGAAACACCATATATTTT. Its translation: CASSVVETSGNTIYF.

This clonotype was observed at least ten times. This sequence joins TRBV29-1 and TRBJ2-7, with D possibly TRBD1 on 6 matching bases. The germline gives CDR1 SQVTM, CDR2 ANQGSEA. The CDR3 spans 12 residues. Trimming pared 0 bases from V and 6 bases from J, leaving 9 bases between. The CDR3 region is CSVEDLGAEQYF. The CDR3, as DNA: TGCAGCGTTGAAGATCTGGGGGCCGAGCAGTACTTC.

This clonotype appeared a single time. A read error may explain this, as a much larger clone is one base away. The chain joins TRBV30 to TRBJ2-3; D not resolved. The J call may be mistaken, given a closer DNA end match to TRBJ1-5. The CDR3 has 15 amino acids. The germline V gene encodes CDR1 GTSNPN and CDR2 SVGIG (reference sequence). The DNA for the CDR3 is TGTGCCTGGAGTGTTAGCGCAGCTAGCACAGATACGCAGCATTTT. Its protein product is CAWSVSAASTDTQHF.

As concerns this clonotype: With a much larger clone just one base away, this may be a read error. The chain has TRBV7-9 and TRBJ2-7; D possibly corresponds to TRBD1 (5 bases). Germline loops: CDR1 SEHNR, CDR2 FQNEAQ (reference sequence). Trimming removed 2 bases at V and 2 bases at J, with 13 bases between. CDR3 length: 15 residues. The CDR3, as DNA: TGTGCCAGCAGCTTAACCGCCGACAGTGCCTACGAGCAGTACTTC. It yields the protein CASSLTADSAYEQYF.

This clonotype has ten or more counts. DNA for the CDR3: TGTGCCAGCAGCTTGGTGGCGACAGTCAACACTGAAGCTTTCTTT. Protein sequence: CASSLVATVNTEAFF. The V and J genes are TRBV5-6 and TRBJ1-1; weak D call: TRBD1 (5 bases). The CDR3 sequence is 15 residues long. V lost 0 bases, J lost 2 bases, and 11 bases lay in between. The germline gives CDR1 SGHDT, CDR2 YYEEEE.

This clonotype was seen ten or more times. The chain has TRBV27 and TRBJ2-5; 8 bases are shared with TRBD1. The junction had 7 bases not matched to a gene; V was cut back by 3 bases and J by 4 bases. The CDR3 is 15 amino acids. CDR1 is MNHEY, CDR2 SMNVEV, per germline (reference sequence). The CDR3: CASSFGQGIGETQYF. The CDR3 region has the DNA TGTGCCAGCAGTTTTGGACAGGGTATAGGAGAGACCCAGTACTTC.

This clonotype was observed a handful of times. One end of the junction is discordant with germline, which a read error may explain. V usage is TRBV7-7 and J usage is TRBJ2-7, with 7 positions matching TRBD1. The CDR3 spans 14 residues. CDR1 is SSHAT and CDR2 is FNYEAQ in the germline V gene (reference sequence). The CDR3 protein is CASSLGTGTYEQHF. For the CDR3, the DNA is TGTGCCAGCAGCTTAGGGACAGGAACCTACGAGCAGCACTTC.

This clonotype was seen a handful of times. V usage is TRBV11-2 and J usage is TRBJ2-1; the match to TRBD2 covers 8 bases. Trimming removed 1 base from V and 2 bases from J; junction bases left unmatched: 4. Looked up from germline, CDR1 is SGHAT and CDR2 is FQNNGV. This CDR3 spans 16 amino acids. The CDR3 spells CASSLVSAGAYNEQFF. CDR3 bases: TGTGCCAGCAGCTTAGTGTCAGCGGGAGCCTACAATGAGCAGTTCTTC. Full variable domain (remainder filled in from reference TRBV11-2 and TRBJ2-1): EAGVAQSPRYKIIEKRQSVAFWCNPISGHATLYWYQQILGQGPKLLIQFQNNGVVDDSQLPKDRFSAERLKGVDSTLKIQPAKLEDSAVYLCASSLVSAGAYNEQFFGPGTRLTVL.

Regarding this clonotype: It may be a read error: a sequence one base away is much more abundant. J is TRBJ2-5 and V is TRBV12-3 or TRBV12-4; D is perhaps TRBD1 or TRBD2 (6 bases each). The CDR3 extends over 12 amino acids. The CDR3 DNA is TGTGCCAGCAGGGGGGGCCGAGAGACCCGGTACTTC. Protein sequence: CASRGGRETRYF.

The genes are TRBV20-1 and TRBJ2-7; 7 nucleotides align to TRBD2. Germline loops: CDR1 DFQATT, CDR2 SNEGSKA (reference sequence). V dropped 0 bases and J dropped 3; count of bases not matched to a gene: 8. The CDR3 contains 15 residues. CDR3 amino acids: CSARDLAEPHYEQYF. In DNA form, the CDR3 reads TGCAGTGCTAGAGACCTAGCGGAACCGCACTACGAGCAGTACTTC.

Comment on this clonotype: One base away lies a much larger clone, so this may be a sequencing read error. The chain has TRBV2 and TRBJ1-2; D is possibly TRBD1 (5 bases). CDR1 and CDR2 (germline): SNHLY, FYNNEI. There are 17 residues in the CDR3. CDR3 nucleotides: TGTGCCAGCAGTGAAGCGCTTCTTGTACAGGTCAACTATGGCCACACCTTC. As protein: CASSEALLVQVNYGHTF.

The rearrangement links TRBV27 to TRBJ2-5; no firm D call. The CDR3 has 15 residues. Germline V gene data show CDR1 as MNHEY and CDR2 as SMNVEV (reference sequence). The V gene lost 5 bases and the J gene lost 2 bases, with 15 bases spanning the gap. The CDR3 protein is CASSQLSFIQETQYF. In DNA, the CDR3 is TGTGCCAGCAGTCAGCTTTCATTTATACAAGAGACCCAGTACTTC.

Remarks on this clonotype: A much larger clone differs by one base, so this may be a read error. The chain is built from TRBV6-5 and TRBJ2-7; 7 bases line up with TRBD2. The germline V gene has CDR1 MNHEY and CDR2 SVGAGI. The CDR3 is made up of 15 amino acids. CDR3 in DNA: TGTGCCAGCAGTCAAACTAGCGTTCCGACCTACGAGCAGTGCTTC. This codes for CASSQTSVPTYEQCF.